One and the same sample provided the 20 T cell receptor beta chains below, sequenced in a study of blood T cell repertoires in COVID-19. Produced via immunoSEQ multiplex PCR; TCRdb's table is partial and in-frame only. The sample lists about 120,000 clones, around 89% seen once, with 19% in the top ten. The sequenced sample consisted of peripheral blood. The source is a human donor with acute or convalescent COVID-19. The donor label of this sample is uncertain.

The chain carries TRBV2 and TRBJ2-2, with a possible D match to TRBD2 (5 bases). V was cut by 6 bases and J by 7 bases, with 15 bases left in between. This CDR3 region has 14 residues. Germline loops: CDR1 SNHLY, CDR2 FYNNEI. The CDR3 nucleotides read TGTGCCAGCAGAAATCTACTAGGCATCGGGGAGCTGTTTTTT. This codes for CASRNLLGIGELFF.

The rearrangement joins TRBV6-5 to TRBJ2-1; 10 nucleotides match TRBD1. Trimming removed 8 bases from V and 1 base from J; junction bases left unmatched: 5. CDR1 and CDR2 from the germline V gene are MNHEY and SVGAGI. This CDR3 has 15 amino acids. CDR3 loop: CASHRDRGSYNEQFF. CDR3 bases: TGTGCCAGCCACCGGGACAGGGGTTCCTACAATGAGCAGTTCTTC.

The CDR3 loop reads CASSPPGYSPLHF. The CDR3 DNA reads TGTGCCAGCAGTCCCCCAGGCTACTCACCCCTCCACTTT. The V call is TRBV27, the J call TRBJ1-6; no clear D gene. Per germline, CDR1 MNHEY and CDR2 SMNVEV (reference sequence). V shed 5 bases and J shed 10 bases, with 12 bases lying between them. The CDR3 is 13 amino acids.

This clone was counted only a few times. The V gene is TRBV7-2, the J gene TRBJ2-5; the match to TRBD2 covers 12 bases. Germline V lookup: CDR1 SGHTA, CDR2 FQGNSA. The CDR3 loop spans 15 amino acids. Trimming removed 2 bases from V and 5 bases from J; junction bases left unmatched: 3. CDR3 region: CASSLYGTSGETQYF. In nucleotides, the CDR3 is TGTGCCAGCAGCTTATACGGGACTAGCGGGGAGACCCAGTACTTC. Full variable domain (rest looked up from reference TRBV7-2 and TRBJ2-5): GAGVSQSPSNKVTEKGKDVELRCDPISGHTALYWYRQSLGQGLEFLIYFQGNSAPDKSGLPSDRFSAERTGGSVSTLTIQRTQQEDSAVYLCASSLYGTSGETQYFGPGTRLLVL.

The chain recombines TRBV7-3 with TRBJ2-1, with D tentatively TRBD2 (5 bases). The ends were cut back, 2 bases at V and 0 bases at J, with 14 bases in the middle. The CDR3 has 17 amino acids. Germline V gene sequence: CDR1 SGHTA, CDR2 FQGTGA. CDR3 residues: CASSLEGRASSYNEQFF. In DNA, the CDR3 is TGTGCCAGCAGCTTAGAGGGCAGAGCGAGCTCCTACAATGAGCAGTTCTTC.

This clone was recorded once. The chain combines TRBV28 with TRBJ2-1, with 8 bases lining up with TRBD2. V gave up 3 bases and J gave up 0 bases; unmatched junction bases: 16. Looked up from germline, CDR1 is MDHEN and CDR2 is SYDVKM. CDR3 length: 20 amino acids. The CDR3 loop reads CASSFIPSPPGLGSYNEQFF. The DNA of the CDR3 is TGTGCCAGCAGTTTCATACCTTCTCCCCCGGGACTAGGCTCCTACAATGAGCAGTTCTTC.

This clone was detected only once. The gene calls are TRBV27 and TRBJ1-2; no reliable D call. Germline CDR1 reads MNHEY; CDR2 reads SMNVEV (reference sequence). The CDR3 has 14 amino acids. The V end was cut by 8 bases, the J end by 10 bases, with 23 bases between. In DNA form, the CDR3 reads TGTGCCAGCGCCCTTGGAGCCCTTTTTCGCGACTACACCTTC. This translates into CASALGALFRDYTF.

The CDR3 sequence: CATSRGGDGYTF. CDR3 sequence (DNA): TGTGCCACCAGCAGAGGGGGAGATGGCTACACCTTC. The rearrangement uses TRBV15 and TRBJ1-2; D is undetermined. This CDR3 has 12 residues. The V end lost 1 base, the J end lost 6 bases, and 6 bases lay between the germline ends. CDR1 is LNHNV and CDR2 is YYDKDF in the germline V gene (reference sequence).

The V gene is TRBV24-1, the J gene TRBJ1-2, with D tentatively TRBD1 (6 bases). CDR3 length: 13 amino acids. Germline V CDR1 and CDR2: KGHDR, SFDVKD. V was clipped by 4 bases and J by 7 bases, with 12 bases between them. CDR3 sequence reads: CATSDRGGVGYTF. CDR3 DNA: TGTGCCACCAGTGACAGGGGAGGGGTTGGCTACACCTTC.

The chain recombines TRBV19 with TRBJ2-2; TRBD1 agrees at 9 bases. Per germline, CDR1 LNHDA and CDR2 SQIVND (reference sequence). The CDR3 runs 15 residues. Trimming cost V 9 bases and J 2 bases; bases outside gene matches: 7. The CDR3, as DNA: TGTGCCAGCAAACAGGGGGCGCGCAACACCGGGGAGCTGTTTTTT. Translated, it gives CASKQGARNTGELFF. The full variable domain, in which reference TRBV19 and TRBJ2-2 provide the parts outside the CDR3, is DGGITQSPKYLFRKEGQNVTLSCEQNLNHDAMYWYRQDPGQGLRLIYYSQIVNDFQKGDIAEGYSVSREKKESFPLTVTSAQKNPTAFYLCASKQGARNTGELFFGEGSRLTVL.

This chain joins TRBV4-2 and TRBJ2-1, with a tentative D call TRBD2 (6 bases). Per the germline V gene, CDR1 is LGHNA and CDR2 is YNFKEQ. The V gene lost 1 base and the J gene lost 8 bases, with 12 bases spanning the gap. This CDR3 region has 14 residues. The chain's CDR3 is CASSQGRGLDEQFF. In DNA form, the CDR3 reads TGTGCCAGCAGCCAAGGTCGGGGGTTGGATGAGCAGTTCTTC.

The chain employs TRBV28 and TRBJ2-1; no definite D call. Germline loops: CDR1 MDHEN, CDR2 SYDVKM. V lost 4 bases to trimming and J lost 6 bases, with 13 bases between them. There are 14 residues in the CDR3. The CDR3 protein is CASSSSLSSNEQFF. Written as DNA, the CDR3 is TGTGCCAGCAGTTCGTCCCTTAGTAGCAATGAGCAGTTCTTC.

The chain uses TRBV29-1 and TRBJ2-7; D unclear. Trimming stripped 0 bases from V and 7 bases from J, with 13 bases between. The germline V gene has CDR1 SQVTM and CDR2 ANQGSEA. CDR3 length: 13 amino acids. The CDR3 DNA follows: TGCAGCGTTGAAGATTGGTCTGGCCTGGAGCAGTACTTC. Amino acid sequence: CSVEDWSGLEQYF.

V and J are TRBV21-1 and TRBJ1-2; the listed D gene, TRBD1, was not tested against the DNA. TRBV21-1 is flagged as a pseudogene. CDR3 length: 14 residues. Here the CDR3 reads CASSKGGQGYGYTF. The CDR3 DNA sequence: TGTGCCAGCAGCAAAGGTGGGCAGGGCTATGGCTACACCTTC.

The sample holds one count of this clone. The chain joins TRBV14 to TRBJ2-2; 9 nucleotides align to TRBD2. The trim removed 3 bases at V and 5 bases at J, leaving 4 bases unmatched. Germline loops: CDR1 SGHDN, CDR2 FVKESK. This CDR3 region has 15 residues. The CDR3 nucleotides are TGTGCCAGCAGCCACGGCGGGAGGGCAACCGGGGAGCTGTTTTTT. Its protein product is CASSHGGRATGELFF.

This clone was seen a handful of times. The gene calls are TRBV6-6 and TRBJ2-7; 7 bases are shared with TRBD1. Germline trimming cut 8 bases from V and 1 base from J; bases unmatched to any gene: 8. The CDR3 runs to 14 residues. Germline CDR1 and CDR2: MNHNY and SVGAGI (reference sequence). The CDR3 DNA reads as TGTGCCAGCTATTCAGGGGGTTTATCCTACGAGCAGTACTTC. This encodes CASYSGGLSYEQYF.

This rearrangement joins TRBV5-1 to TRBJ2-3; the D gene is possibly TRBD1 (6 bases). V was pared by 5 bases and J by 0 bases, with 13 bases between. The CDR3 is 15 residues long. Germline values: CDR1 SGHRS, CDR2 YFSETQ. The chain's CDR3 is CASSPQGLSTDTQYF. The DNA for the CDR3 is TGCGCCAGCAGTCCTCAGGGGCTAAGCACAGATACGCAGTATTTT. Looking up the rest from reference TRBV5-1 and TRBJ2-3 gives the full variable domain: KAGVTQTPRYLIKTRGQQVTLSCSPISGHRSVSWYQQTPGQGLQFLFEYFSETQRNKGNFPGRFSGRQFSNSRSEMNVSTLELGDSALYLCASSPQGLSTDTQYFGPGTRLTVL.

The chain's CDR3 is CASSARAGQQETQYF. The CDR3 region has the DNA TGTGCCAGCAGCGCACGTGCGGGACAGCAAGAGACCCAGTACTTC. The genes are TRBV7-9 and TRBJ2-5; TRBD1 might be the D (7 bases). The ends were cut back, 5 bases at V and 2 bases at J, with 15 bases in the middle. The CDR3 runs 15 residues. Germline CDR1 SEHNR, CDR2 FQNEAQ (reference sequence).

The V call is TRBV7-2, the J call TRBJ2-1; no clear D. CDR3 length: 17 amino acids. The V end lost 2 bases, the J end lost 0 bases, and 14 bases lay between the germline ends. CDR1 and CDR2 from the germline V gene are SGHTA and FQGNSA. CDR3 bases: TGTGCCAGCAGCTTATCTTTGTTTTTCTCCTCCTACAATGAGCAGTTCTTC. It is translated as CASSLSLFFSSYNEQFF.

This clone was seen only a few times. This CDR3 reads CASSFKPFDEAFF. The CDR3 nucleotides read TGTGCCAGCAGTTTCAAGCCATTTGATGAAGCTTTCTTT. The chain recombines TRBV12-3 or TRBV12-4 with TRBJ1-1, with D uncertain. The germline V and J ends were trimmed by 3 bases and 7 bases, with 12 bases remaining between them. CDR3 size: 13 residues.